These 5 T cell receptor beta chains came from one sample sequenced in a study of blood T cell repertoires in COVID-19. Some clones are missing from TCRdb's copy, which holds only in-frame ones; the method was immunoSEQ multiplex PCR. The sample carries about 160,000 clones, about 74% recorded once. Input material: peripheral blood. The origin of the receptors is a man aged 55-75 years with acute or convalescent COVID-19.

The chain is built from TRBV28 and TRBJ1-1, with TRBD1 matching 7 bases. Germline V gene lookup returns CDR1 MDHEN and CDR2 SYDVKM. The CDR3 covers 15 residues. V trimming: 2 bases; J trimming: 7 bases; junction bases outside the gene matches: 10. CDR3 protein: CASSLILLAGGEAFF. CDR3 in DNA: TGTGCCAGCAGTTTAATCCTTCTGGCAGGGGGTGAAGCTTTCTTT.

The V and J genes are TRBV7-6 and TRBJ1-1; D not certain. CDR3 length: 14 amino acids. The ends were cut back, 2 bases at V and 1 base at J, with 8 bases in the middle. CDR1 SGHVS and CDR2 FNYEAQ come from the germline V gene. For the CDR3, the DNA is TGTGCCAGCAGCTTAATGTCAGGGAACACTGAAGCTTTCTTT. This translates into CASSLMSGNTEAFF.

V gene TRBV18 combines with J gene TRBJ1-1; the match to TRBD1 covers 10 bases. There are 17 residues in the CDR3. The germline CDR1 and CDR2 sequences are KGHSH and LQKENI. V was clipped by 2 bases and J by 6 bases; unmatched bases: 12. The CDR3 nucleotides read TGTGCCAGCTCACCAGAGGAGCGACAGGGGGCTCTATCTGAAGCTTTCTTT. Amino acids: CASSPEERQGALSEAFF.

This clone has a single count. This chain connects TRBV28 to TRBJ1-1; TRBD1 might be the D (5 bases). In germline, CDR1 is MDHEN, CDR2 SYDVKM. The length of the CDR3 is 14 residues. V lost 2 bases to trimming and J lost 6 bases, with 13 bases between them. In DNA, the CDR3 is TGTGCCAGCAGTTTAATCCGACAGAGTGCTGAAGCTTTCTTT. Translated, it gives CASSLIRQSAEAFF.

CDR3 region: CASSVSGGLPEPTEAFF. The CDR3 bases are TGTGCCAGCAGCGTATCAGGGGGCCTTCCTGAACCCACTGAAGCTTTCTTT. This sequence joins TRBV9 and TRBJ1-1, with 8 nucleotides matching TRBD1. J lost 4 bases, V lost 1 base, and 12 bases had no gene match. The CDR3 spans 17 residues. Per germline, CDR1 SGDLS and CDR2 YYNGEE.